This T cell receptor beta chain was recorded in a study of shared clonotypes between healthy human individuals. Repertoires were generated with immunoSEQ multiplex PCR, while TCRdb's copy carries only in-frame clones and drops some. The repertoire has 2 million or so clones, over 85% of them found once; the top ten carry 0.1% to 0.15%. Points on this clone: Other DNA sequences in this specimen translate into the identical CDR3.

The CDR3 extends over 13 amino acids. Trimming removed 3 bases from V and 2 bases from J, with 10 bases in between. Per germline, CDR1 SQVTM and CDR2 ANQGSEA. The specimen sequenced was naive CD4+ T cells sorted from blood. This sample's subset: CD45RA+ positively selected. This TCR came from a man aged 18 to 29 in good health. The rearrangement links TRBV29-1 to TRBJ1-1, with D uncertain. CDR3 loop: CSVDRQLNTEAFF. As DNA, the CDR3 is TGCAGCGTTGATCGGCAGCTAAACACTGAAGCTTTCTTT.